This entry lists 20 T cell receptor beta chains sequenced from one sample in a study of blood T cell repertoires in COVID-19. The protocol was immunoSEQ multiplex PCR, while the TCRdb copy is restricted to in-frame clones and leaves out a portion. The table has a few hundred thousand clones, approximately 85% seen once. Sample: peripheral blood. The receptors were sampled from a human donor in a cohort sampled during active COVID-19.

This clone was found once. The gene calls are TRBV7-7 and TRBJ2-5, with 7 positions matching TRBD2. CDR3 length: 15 amino acids. Trimming removed 0 bases from V and 2 bases from J; junction bases left unmatched: 3. The germline V gene encodes CDR1 SSHAT and CDR2 FNYEAQ (reference sequence). For the CDR3, the DNA is TGTGCCAGCAGCTTAGCTGGGGGGGTTCAAGAGACCCAGTACTTC. Its protein is CASSLAGGVQETQYF.

This clone occurred a few times. CDR3 nucleotides: TGCGCCAGCAGCTTGTATGAGCGGGGGGGCCGAGATACGCAGTATTTT. The encoded protein is CASSLYERGGRDTQYF. V is TRBV5-1 and J is TRBJ2-3; 10 bases match TRBD2. Germline assignment: CDR1 SGHRS and CDR2 YFSETQ. The CDR3 extends over 16 amino acids. J gave up 5 bases and V 1 base, and 7 bases lay outside the gene matches.

The count of this clone is one. Other DNA variants within this sample encode the same CDR3. The chain joins TRBV19 to TRBJ1-1; D remains ambiguous. V was shortened by 6 bases and J by 2 bases, with 7 bases between the two germline ends. Germline CDR1 and CDR2: LNHDA and SQIVND (reference sequence). The CDR3 spans 12 residues. CDR3 protein: CASSRGNTEAFF. CDR3 coding DNA: TGTGCCAGTAGCCGAGGTAACACTGAAGCTTTCTTT.

This clone was counted once. The J gene is TRBJ1-1, the V gene TRBV10-1; 7 bases match TRBD1. The J segment lost 4 bases and the V segment lost 9 bases, leaving 8 bases of the junction unmatched. Germline CDR1 and CDR2: WNHNN and SYGVQD (reference sequence). The CDR3 is 13 residues long. CDR3 nucleotide sequence: TGCGCCAGTCGAAGGGGGCAGGGCACTGAAGCTTTCTTT. Its translation: CASRRGQGTEAFF.

The J gene is TRBJ1-1, the V gene TRBV30; D is unclear. The CDR3 has 12 amino acids. The V end was cut by 4 bases, the J end by 1 base, with 7 bases between. Looked up from germline, CDR1 is GTSNPN and CDR2 is SVGIG (reference sequence). The CDR3 spells CAWISGNTEAFF. CDR3 nucleotide sequence: TGTGCCTGGATTAGTGGGAACACTGAAGCTTTCTTT.

V and J are TRBV5-8 and TRBJ1-2; TRBD1 might be the D (6 bases). Between the trimmed V and J ends, which lost 0 bases and 5 bases, there was a span of 20 bases. CDR3 length equals 17 residues. The germline CDR1 and CDR2 sequences are SGHTS and YDEGEE. CDR3: CASSLEVDRTYNYGYTF. The CDR3 DNA is TGTGCCAGCAGCTTGGAAGTGGACAGAACCTATAATTATGGCTACACCTTC.

V is TRBV2 and J is TRBJ2-2; the D gene is possibly TRBD1 (6 bases). From germline, CDR1 is SNHLY and CDR2 FYNNEI. Deletions cut 6 bases from V and 2 bases from J, with 7 bases between. CDR3 length equals 13 residues. The CDR3 coding sequence is TGTGCCAGCAGCGGGACAAACACCGGGGAGCTGTTTTTT. Protein product: CASSGTNTGELFF.

V and J are TRBV9 and TRBJ2-1; TRBD2 matches at 10 bases. With 4 bases clipped from V and 4 bases from J, the junction kept 8 bases outside the gene matches. Germline CDR1 reads SGDLS; CDR2 reads YYNGEE. The CDR3 loop spans 16 amino acids. In DNA, the CDR3 is TGTGCCAGCAGCCAAGAAACTAGCGGGGTGTACAATGAGCAGTTCTTC. It codes for CASSQETSGVYNEQFF.

The rearrangement links TRBV5-8 to TRBJ1-5; 7 positions match TRBD1. Germline CDR1 SGHTS, CDR2 YDEGEE. Trimming removed 6 bases from V and 2 bases from J; junction bases left unmatched: 11. The CDR3 sequence is 16 residues long. The CDR3 nucleotides are TGTGCCAGCACCCTATTAATCGGGACAGGCAATCAGCCCCAGCATTTT. Translating gives CASTLLIGTGNQPQHF.

The chain carries TRBV5-1 and TRBJ2-5, with a possible D match to TRBD1 (6 bases). This CDR3 contains 14 residues. CDR1 and CDR2 from the germline V gene are SGHRS and YFSETQ. The ends were cut back, 4 bases at V and 7 bases at J, with 17 bases in the middle. CDR3 protein: CASSGDSGAVTQYF. The CDR3 nucleotides read TGCGCCAGCAGCGGTGATTCAGGGGCGGTGACCCAGTACTTC. Drawing the rest from reference TRBV5-1 and TRBJ2-5, the complete variable domain is KAGVTQTPRYLIKTRGQQVTLSCSPISGHRSVSWYQQTPGQGLQFLFEYFSETQRNKGNFPGRFSGRQFSNSRSEMNVSTLELGDSALYLCASSGDSGAVTQYFGPGTRLLVL.

The rearrangement uses TRBV19 and TRBJ2-1; D not certain. Germline CDR1 is LNHDA and CDR2 is SQIVND (reference sequence). Trimming took off 5 bases at V and 8 bases at J, with 7 bases between the two ends. This CDR3 spans 11 amino acids. In nucleotides, the CDR3 is TGTGCCAGTAGTGGAGAGGATGAGCAGTTCTTC. Protein product: CASSGEDEQFF.

The chain employs TRBV9 and TRBJ2-7; D unclear. Trimming stripped 0 bases from V and 0 bases from J, with 10 bases between. This CDR3 is built from 15 residues. Germline V CDR1 and CDR2: SGDLS, YYNGEE. CDR3 DNA: TGTGCCAGCAGCGTAGACAGTGGCAGCTCCTACGAGCAGTACTTC. Translation: CASSVDSGSSYEQYF.

The rearrangement joins TRBV18 to TRBJ1-1, with D perhaps TRBD1 (5 bases). Trimming left V 3 bases short and J 6 bases short, with 14 bases between. Germline V CDR1 and CDR2: KGHSH, LQKENI. CDR3 length: 14 amino acids. The CDR3 sequence is CASSPQGLRAEAFF. In nucleotides, the CDR3 is TGTGCCAGCTCACCTCAGGGTTTAAGGGCTGAAGCTTTCTTT.

V gene TRBV9 combines with J gene TRBJ1-4; 9 positions match TRBD1. V shed 2 bases and J 8 bases; nucleotides not matched to a gene: 4. Germline V gene lookup returns CDR1 SGDLS and CDR2 YYNGEE. There are 14 residues in the CDR3. The CDR3 region has the DNA TGTGCCAGCAGCGTTGGGACAGGGAGCGAAAAACTGTTTTTT. Its translation: CASSVGTGSEKLFF.

The count of this clone is one. The chain recombines TRBV6-5 with TRBJ1-2; no clear D gene. CDR3 length equals 12 residues. Per germline, CDR1 MNHEY and CDR2 SVGAGI. Trimming removed 7 bases from V and 0 bases from J, with 6 bases in between. The CDR3 nucleotides read TGTGCCAGCACTACAGCTAACTATGGCTACACCTTC. Translating it yields CASTTANYGYTF.

This sequence joins TRBV20-1 and TRBJ1-1; D unresolved. CDR3 size: 14 residues. Germline CDR1 reads DFQATT; CDR2 reads SNEGSKA (reference sequence). Trimming pared 3 bases from V and 0 bases from J, leaving 11 bases between. The CDR3 region is CSASVSGLNTEAFF. CDR3 DNA sequence: TGCAGTGCTAGTGTCAGCGGATTGAACACTGAAGCTTTCTTT.

This chain joins TRBV5-6 and TRBJ1-3; D is possibly TRBD1 (6 bases). The CDR3 contains 15 residues. The germline CDR1 and CDR2 sequences are SGHDT and YYEEEE. The V gene lost 5 bases and the J gene lost 4 bases, with 16 bases spanning the gap. The CDR3 sequence: CASRLAGGAGNTIYF. The CDR3 nucleotides are TGTGCCAGCAGGCTGGCGGGGGGCGCCGGAAACACCATATATTTT. The entire variable domain, with the rest obtained from reference TRBV5-6 and TRBJ1-3, is as follows: DAGVTQSPTHLIKTRGQQVTLRCSPKSGHDTVSWYQQALGQGPQFIFQYYEEEERQRGNFPDRFSGHQFPNYSSELNVNALLLGDSALYLCASRLAGGAGNTIYFGEGSWLTVV.

The table lists this clone with a count of one. V and J are TRBV5-1 and TRBJ1-4, with 8 positions matching TRBD1. J was trimmed by 7 bases and V by 1 base; bases with no gene match: 12. Looked up from germline, CDR1 is SGHRS and CDR2 is YFSETQ. The CDR3 runs to 17 residues. The CDR3 protein is CASSLKGLTQGGEKLFF. The CDR3 nucleotides read TGCGCCAGCAGCTTGAAAGGACTCACACAGGGGGGTGAAAAACTGTTTTTT.

This sequence joins TRBV30 and TRBJ2-3, with 10 nucleotides matching TRBD2. V shed 4 bases and J 3 bases; nucleotides not matched to a gene: 10. CDR1 and CDR2 from the germline V gene are GTSNPN and SVGIG (reference sequence). CDR3 length: 16 amino acids. The chain's CDR3 is CAWNLGLAGGTDTQYF. In DNA form, the CDR3 reads TGTGCCTGGAATCTGGGATTAGCGGGGGGTACAGATACGCAGTATTTT.

This chain links TRBV10-1 with TRBJ1-1, with D perhaps TRBD1 (6 bases). Germline loops: CDR1 WNHNN, CDR2 SYGVQD (reference sequence). V shed 6 bases and J shed 10 bases, with 18 bases lying between them. The CDR3 has 13 residues. This CDR3 reads CASSRRGQIGAFF. The CDR3 DNA reads as TGCGCCAGCAGCCGACGGGGACAAATAGGAGCTTTCTTT.